Below, 23 T cell receptor beta chains from the same sample are listed, as sequenced in a study of blood T cell repertoires in COVID-19. TCRdb's copy holds only in-frame clones and misses some; the assay was immunoSEQ multiplex PCR. Here the sample spans over 250,000 clones, approximately 87% being singletons. The specimen sequenced was peripheral blood. These TCRs come from a woman aged 40 to 55 who had recovered from COVID-19.

CDR3: CASSVGDRRWNEQFF. The CDR3 bases are TGTGCCAGCAGCGTAGGGGACAGGAGGTGGAATGAGCAGTTCTTC. The chain combines TRBV9 with TRBJ2-1; the match to TRBD1 covers 8 bases. The CDR3 runs to 15 residues. Germline V gene data show CDR1 as SGDLS and CDR2 as YYNGEE. V shed 0 bases and J 7 bases; nucleotides not matched to a gene: 6. Full variable domain (remainder filled in from reference TRBV9 and TRBJ2-1): DSGVTQTPKHLITATGQRVTLRCSPRSGDLSVYWYQQSLDQGLQFLIQYYNGEERAKGNILERFSAQQFPDLHSELNLSSLELGDSALYFCASSVGDRRWNEQFFGPGTRLTVL.

Only a few counts were recorded for this clone. This chain connects TRBV2 to TRBJ2-1; 7 bases agree with TRBD2. The germline CDR1 and CDR2 sequences are SNHLY and FYNNEI. The V and J ends lost 10 bases and 6 bases, in that order; junction bases with no gene match: 9. This CDR3 has 13 residues. DNA of the CDR3: TGTGCCACGATAGGACGGGAGGTCAATGAGCAGTTCTTC. Amino acids: CATIGREVNEQFF.

CDR3 sequence: CASSPTRQLNRSGANVLTF. The CDR3 DNA sequence: TGTGCCAGCTCTCCAACGAGACAGCTGAACCGCTCTGGGGCCAACGTCCTGACTTTC. The chain recombines TRBV18 with TRBJ2-6, with TRBD1 as a possible D gene (5 bases). The CDR3 is made up of 19 amino acids. Germline CDR1 is KGHSH and CDR2 is LQKENI. With 6 bases removed from V and 0 bases from J, the gap between germline ends came to 21 bases.

The chain couples TRBV10-1 to TRBJ2-5; 10 positions match TRBD2. There are 16 residues in the CDR3. V lost 5 bases, J lost 1 base, and 7 bases stayed unmatched. CDR1 and CDR2 from the germline V gene are WNHNN and SYGVQD (reference sequence). The DNA of the CDR3 is TGCGCCAGCAGTCGAGGTCTAGCGGGGGTCCAAGAGACCCAGTACTTC. It codes for CASSRGLAGVQETQYF.

V usage is TRBV9 and J usage is TRBJ1-1; a weak D match, TRBD1 (5 bases). V lost 0 bases and J lost 4, with 13 bases in between. This CDR3 has 15 residues. Germline lookup yields CDR1 SGDLS and CDR2 YYNGEE. The CDR3 is CASSVARVPGTEAFF. The CDR3 nucleotides read TGTGCCAGCAGCGTAGCCAGGGTCCCGGGCACTGAAGCTTTCTTT. Full variable domain (rest looked up from reference TRBV9 and TRBJ1-1): DSGVTQTPKHLITATGQRVTLRCSPRSGDLSVYWYQQSLDQGLQFLIQYYNGEERAKGNILERFSAQQFPDLHSELNLSSLELGDSALYFCASSVARVPGTEAFFGQGTRLTVV.

The CDR3 region has the DNA TGTGCCAGCAGTGAGGGCAGGGTCCATGGCTACACCTTC. It codes for CASSEGRVHGYTF. The rearrangement joins TRBV6-1 to TRBJ1-2; TRBD1 might be the D (5 bases). The V gene's germline CDR1 is MNHNS and CDR2 SASEGT. The CDR3 is 13 amino acids. V dropped 3 bases and J dropped 6 bases, with 11 bases sitting between them.

CDR3 region: CASSLGQNYEQYF. The DNA of the CDR3 is TGTGCCAGCAGCTTGGGACAGAACTACGAGCAGTACTTC. The chain is built from TRBV5-4 and TRBJ2-7; possibly TRBD1 for D (5 bases). The CDR3 is 13 amino acids. Germline-derived CDR1 and CDR2 are SGHNT and YYREEE (reference sequence). Between the trimmed V and J ends, which lost 0 bases and 3 bases, there was a span of 7 bases.

The gene calls are TRBV20-1 and TRBJ1-2, with D possibly TRBD1 on 6 matching bases. Trimming pared 3 bases from V and 7 bases from J, leaving 12 bases between. Germline loops: CDR1 DFQATT, CDR2 SNEGSKA (reference sequence). There are 12 residues in the CDR3. The CDR3 region is CSASAGEGGYTF. The CDR3 region has the DNA TGCAGTGCTAGTGCAGGGGAGGGTGGCTACACCTTC.

The DNA of the CDR3 is TGTGCCAGCAGCGCCCCCTCGGGACTAGCGGGTTTCGGTGAGCAGTTCTTC. Its protein is CASSAPSGLAGFGEQFF. The chain recombines TRBV7-9 with TRBJ2-1; TRBD2 agrees at 12 bases. Germline CDR1 reads SEHNR; CDR2 reads FQNEAQ (reference sequence). V was pared by 5 bases and J by 9 bases, with 14 bases of the junction left unmatched. The CDR3 runs 17 residues.

The chain combines TRBV19 with TRBJ2-5; D call uncertain. Germline CDR1 is LNHDA and CDR2 is SQIVND (reference sequence). Trimming left V 4 bases short and J 5 bases short, with 11 bases between. The CDR3 extends over 13 amino acids. CDR3 residues: CASSTSGYETQYF. The CDR3 DNA follows: TGTGCCAGTAGTACTTCCGGGTACGAGACCCAGTACTTC.

The V gene is TRBV24-1, the J gene TRBJ2-3; 8 bases map to TRBD1. The ends lost 6 bases at V and 5 bases at J; junction bases unmatched: 9. The CDR3 contains 15 residues. In germline, CDR1 is KGHDR, CDR2 SFDVKD. CDR3 nucleotides: TGTGCCACCAGTATGACAGGGGCCACCTTAGATACGCAGTATTTT. Amino acids: CATSMTGATLDTQYF.

J is TRBJ2-5 and V is TRBV18; D is uncertain. CDR3 length equals 14 residues. Germline CDR1 reads KGHSH; CDR2 reads LQKENI. Trimming took 6 bases from V and 0 from J, leaving 11 bases between them. DNA for the CDR3: TGTGCCAGCTCTACGTTCGCTAACCAAGAGACCCAGTACTTC. Translating gives CASSTFANQETQYF.

This clone was picked up a small number of times. The rearrangement links TRBV3-1 (or the pseudogene TRBV3-2) to TRBJ2-7, with 8 bases matching TRBD2. V was pared by 4 bases and J by 4 bases, with 0 bases of the junction left unmatched. Germline V gene lookup returns CDR1 LGHDT and CDR2 YNNKEL (reference sequence). The CDR3 is 12 residues long. CDR3 nucleotide sequence: TGTGCCAGCAGCCCGGGGGGGTACGAGCAGTACTTC. Protein: CASSPGGYEQYF.

This chain joins TRBV10-3 and TRBJ1-5; 7 positions match TRBD1. The CDR3 spans 15 residues. CDR1 and CDR2 from the germline V gene are ENHRY and SYGVKD. V lost 2 bases, J lost 4 bases, and 5 bases stayed unmatched. The CDR3 region has the DNA TGTGCCATCAGTGAGGCCCAGGGGGAAAATCAGCCCCAGCATTTT. This encodes CAISEAQGENQPQHF.

V gene TRBV5-1 combines with J gene TRBJ2-2; D possibly corresponds to TRBD1 (6 bases). Germline values: CDR1 SGHRS, CDR2 YFSETQ. V lost 0 bases, J lost 2 bases, and 11 bases lay in between. This CDR3 is built from 16 residues. In nucleotides, the CDR3 is TGCGCCAGCAGCTTGGCCGGGACATACAACACCGGGGAGCTGTTTTTT. Translated, it gives CASSLAGTYNTGELFF.

V usage is TRBV29-1 and J usage is TRBJ2-6; D perhaps matches TRBD2 (5 bases). The germline V gene encodes CDR1 SQVTM and CDR2 ANQGSEA. The CDR3 loop spans 13 amino acids. V lost 5 bases to trimming and J lost 2 bases, with 7 bases between them. CDR3 loop: CSVLGAGANVLTF. The CDR3, as DNA: TGCAGCGTTCTGGGAGCTGGGGCCAACGTCCTGACTTTC.

CDR3 coding DNA: TGCAGCGTTCCCCCTAGGACTGGCCCGGGGACTGAAGCTTTCTTT. Amino acid sequence: CSVPPRTGPGTEAFF. The V gene is TRBV29-1, the J gene TRBJ1-1; D is ambiguous. From germline, CDR1 is SQVTM and CDR2 ANQGSEA. The V end lost 5 bases, the J end lost 5 bases, and 21 bases lay between the germline ends. The length of the CDR3 is 15 residues.

V is TRBV21-1 and J is TRBJ1-4; the table's D call, TRBD1, has no DNA check behind it. TRBV21-1 is given as a pseudogene. The CDR3 is made up of 13 amino acids. For the CDR3, the DNA is TGTGCCAGGCAGGGGGCGGGGGCCGAAAAACTGTTTTTT. Protein sequence: CARQGAGAEKLFF.

V is TRBV5-1 and J is TRBJ1-4; 8 bases match TRBD1. The J segment lost 0 bases and the V segment lost 7 bases, leaving 8 bases of the junction unmatched. Germline lookup yields CDR1 SGHRS and CDR2 YFSETQ. The length of the CDR3 is 16 residues. The DNA of the CDR3 is TGCGCCAGCGGAAACAGGGGGGGAACAACTAATGAAAAACTGTTTTTT. It codes for CASGNRGGTTNEKLFF.

This sequence joins TRBV27 and TRBJ2-7; perhaps TRBD2 as D (5 bases). Deletions cut 3 bases from V and 0 bases from J, with 9 bases between. Germline V gene lookup returns CDR1 MNHEY and CDR2 SMNVEV (reference sequence). This CDR3 has 14 amino acids. In nucleotides, the CDR3 is TGTGCCAGCAGTTTTTTCGGAGGCTCCTACGAGCAGTACTTC. Translating it yields CASSFFGGSYEQYF.

A few counts support this clone. The rearrangement uses TRBV6-5 and TRBJ1-2; a weak D match, TRBD1 (6 bases). Trimming left V 0 bases short and J 8 bases short, with 13 bases between. The germline V gene has CDR1 MNHEY and CDR2 SVGAGI. This CDR3 has 14 residues. In DNA form, the CDR3 reads TGTGCCAGCAGTTACTCCCCAGGGGAATGGGGCTACACCTTC. Translated: CASSYSPGEWGYTF.

The chain recombines TRBV9 with TRBJ2-5, with TRBD2 matching 11 bases. CDR3 length: 17 amino acids. CDR1 and CDR2 (germline): SGDLS, YYNGEE. V trimming: 0 bases; J trimming: 5 bases; junction bases outside the gene matches: 9. The CDR3 sequence: CASSVGLAGGPQETQYF. The CDR3 DNA reads TGTGCCAGCAGCGTAGGGCTAGCGGGGGGCCCCCAGGAGACCCAGTACTTC. Drawing the rest from reference TRBV9 and TRBJ2-5, the complete variable domain is DSGVTQTPKHLITATGQRVTLRCSPRSGDLSVYWYQQSLDQGLQFLIQYYNGEERAKGNILERFSAQQFPDLHSELNLSSLELGDSALYFCASSVGLAGGPQETQYFGPGTRLLVL.

The chain has TRBV6-2 or TRBV6-3 and TRBJ2-5; 13 bases line up with TRBD2. The CDR3 extends over 16 amino acids. Germline CDR1 reads MNHEY; CDR2 reads SVGEGT. Unmatched junction bases numbered 4, after V lost 2 bases and J lost 4 bases. The CDR3 DNA is TGTGCCAGCAGTTACGGACTAGCGGGGGTTCGAGAGACCCAGTACTTC. Translation: CASSYGLAGVRETQYF.